The rows below give T cell receptor beta chains drawn from one sample of a study of T-cell reconstitution after alpha-beta-depleted transplantation in children. TCRdb passed the PCR reads through MiXCR, listing each CDR3 protein once. The table has more than 550,000 distinct CDR3 sequences, over 9.5% seen once. This specimen consisted of PBMCs from the stem cell graft donor, obtained from the stem cell graft. The receptors come from a human donor who donated a stem cell graft to a child with acute myeloid leukemia. Each CDR3 is given with its conserved first and last residue. A D gene is named only where the DNA matches it firmly. Size is omitted from some rows. Given values are once, few, many or a class for expanded clones.

cdr3_aa	cdr3_nt	j_call	clone_size	d_call	cdr3_length	v_call
CATSEKGGWSNQPQHF	TGTGCCACCAGTGAAAAGGGGGGTTGGAGCAATCAGCCCCAGCATTTT	TRBJ1-5	few	-	16	TRBV24-1
CSVEDGTVETQYF	TGCAGCGTTGAAGACGGGACAGTGGAGACCCAGTACTTC	TRBJ2-5	-	TRBD1	13	TRBV29-1
CASSLGEDRVSQETQYF	TGTGCCAGCAGCCTCGGAGAGGACAGGGTCTCCCAAGAGACCCAGTACTTC	TRBJ2-5	few	TRBD1	17	TRBV4-2
CASSRESTDTQYF	TGCGCCAGCAGCCGAGAAAGCACAGATACGCAGTATTTT	TRBJ2-3	many	-	13	TRBV5-1
CASSKLGQTDGYTF	TGTGCCAGCAGCAAGCTCGGCCAGACGGACGGCTACACCTTC	TRBJ1-2	few	-	14	TRBV6-1
CASSMTVNTEAFF	TGCGCCAGCAGCATGACGGTTAACACTGAAGCTTTCTTT	TRBJ1-1	few	-	13	TRBV5-1
CSAPMTSGTPRDTQYF	TGCAGTGCCCCCATGACTAGCGGGACCCCCCGAGATACGCAGTATTTT	TRBJ2-3	-	TRBD2	16	TRBV20-1
CSARPSGSTGEQFF	TGCAGTGCTAGGCCTAGCGGGAGTACGGGTGAGCAGTTCTTC	TRBJ2-1	-	TRBD2	14	TRBV20-1
CSVLPNSDEQFF	TGCAGCGTTTTACCGAATTCCGATGAGCAGTTCTTC	TRBJ2-1	few	-	12	TRBV29-1
CATSDPSGRGRHNEQFF	TGTGCCACCAGTGATCCTAGCGGGAGGGGGCGGCACAATGAGCAGTTCTTC	TRBJ2-1	few	TRBD2	17	TRBV24-1
CAWRNRANLRGEQYF	TGTGCCTGGAGGAATAGGGCTAACCTACGAGGCGAGCAGTACTTC	TRBJ2-7	-	-	15	TRBV30
CASSLEGGRNHEQYF	TGTGCCAGCAGCCTGGAGGGCGGGAGGAACCACGAGCAGTACTTC	TRBJ2-7	many	TRBD2	15	TRBV27
CSARSTGGNQPQHF	TGCAGTGCTCGATCTACAGGGGGCAATCAGCCCCAGCATTTT	TRBJ1-5	few	TRBD1	14	TRBV20-1
CASGWQSDTQYF	TGTGCCAGCGGTTGGCAATCAGATACGCAGTATTTT	TRBJ2-3	few	-	12	TRBV6-1
CASCSLPSSGSRSNEQFF	TGTGCCAGCTGTTCCCTTCCTTCTAGCGGGAGTCGGTCCAATGAGCAGTTCTTC	TRBJ2-1	-	TRBD2	18	TRBV12-3/TRBV12-4
CSASTSAPSSYNEQFF	TGCAGTGCTAGTACTAGCGCCCCGAGCTCCTACAATGAGCAGTTCTTC	TRBJ2-1	few	TRBD2	16	TRBV20-1
CASRLTGSVGEAFF	TGTGCCAGCAGGTTGACAGGGTCCGTGGGTGAAGCTTTCTTT	TRBJ1-1	-	TRBD1	14	TRBV2
CSASSTSGLYEQYF	TGCAGTGCTAGCTCGACTAGCGGGCTTTACGAGCAGTACTTC	TRBJ2-7	many	TRBD2	14	TRBV20-1
CASSSPLAGQETQYF	TGCGCCAGCAGCTCACCACTAGCGGGACAAGAGACCCAGTACTTC	TRBJ2-5	many	TRBD2	15	TRBV5-1
CATSRSGYQETQYF	TGTGCCACCAGCAGAAGCGGGTACCAAGAGACCCAGTACTTC	TRBJ2-5	many	-	14	TRBV15
CASSPHGEGASNEQFF	TGTGCCAGCAGTCCCCACGGGGAGGGAGCCTCCAATGAGCAGTTCTTC	TRBJ2-1	-	TRBD2	16	TRBV12-3/TRBV12-4
CASSLMRVVTDTQYF	TGTGCCAGCAGTTTAATGCGGGTAGTAACAGATACGCAGTATTTT	TRBJ2-3	few	-	15	TRBV12-3/TRBV12-4
CASSGQGAYEQYF	TGTGCCAGCAGTGGACAGGGAGCCTACGAGCAGTACTTC	TRBJ2-7	many	TRBD1	13	TRBV25-1
CASSLGVSGGSYEQYF	TGTGCCAGCAGCTTAGGCGTTAGCGGTGGGTCCTACGAGCAGTACTTC	TRBJ2-7	-	-	16	TRBV7-6
CSVPGGYEQYF	TGCAGCGTCCCGGGGGGGTACGAGCAGTACTTC	TRBJ2-7	few	TRBD2	11	TRBV29-1
CASSRSGLAQDTQYF	TGTGCCAGCAGTAGAAGTGGACTAGCACAGGATACGCAGTATTTT	TRBJ2-3	few	TRBD2	15	TRBV2
CASSALAGGENNEQFF	TGTGCCAGCAGCGCACTAGCGGGAGGGGAGAACAATGAGCAGTTCTTC	TRBJ2-1	-	TRBD2	16	TRBV7-9
CASSSSRGLAGDYEQYF	TGTGCCAGCAGCTCTAGTCGGGGACTAGCGGGGGACTACGAGCAGTACTTC	TRBJ2-7	-	TRBD2	17	TRBV7-2
CASERGDQPQHF	TGTGCCAGCGAGAGGGGGGATCAGCCCCAGCATTTT	TRBJ1-5	few	-	12	TRBV6-1
CASSFLAGGNTGELFF	TGCGCCAGCAGCTTCCTAGCGGGGGGGAACACCGGGGAGCTGTTTTTT	TRBJ2-2	once	TRBD2	16	TRBV5-1
CASSETGLAKNIQYF	TGTGCCAGCAGTGAGACAGGGCTAGCCAAAAACATTCAGTACTTC	TRBJ2-4	many	TRBD1	15	TRBV28
CASRPQTRGETQYF	TGTGCCAGCCGGCCTCAAACAAGGGGGGAGACCCAGTACTTC	TRBJ2-5	-	-	14	TRBV28
CASSVEGAGANVLTF	TGTGCCAGCAGCGTAGAAGGGGCTGGGGCCAACGTCCTGACTTTC	TRBJ2-6	many	-	15	TRBV9
CASSRLLNTEAFF	TGTGCCAGCAGCCGTCTATTGAACACTGAAGCTTTCTTT	TRBJ1-1	few	-	13	TRBV14
CASSQALLGESQNEQFF	TGTGCCAGCAGCCAAGCCCTCTTGGGGGAGAGTCAAAATGAGCAGTTCTTC	TRBJ2-1	many	-	17	TRBV4-2
CASSSPGGSSTDTQYF	TGTGCCAGCAGCTCCCCAGGGGGGAGTAGCACAGATACGCAGTATTTT	TRBJ2-3	few	-	16	TRBV28
CASSLTSSYNEQFF	TGTGCCAGCAGTTTGACTAGTTCCTACAATGAGCAGTTCTTC	TRBJ2-1	many	-	14	TRBV27
CASSPGLVGKDTQYF	TGTGCCAGCTCACCCGGACTGGTGGGGAAAGATACGCAGTATTTT	TRBJ2-3	few	-	15	TRBV18
CATSDPGGGGDTQYF	TGTGCCACCAGTGACCCCGGAGGTGGTGGTGATACGCAGTATTTT	TRBJ2-3	-	-	15	TRBV24-1
CATSDYHTGKEYEQFF	TGTGCCACCAGTGATTACCACACAGGGAAAGAGTATGAGCAGTTCTTC	TRBJ2-1	few	-	16	TRBV24-1
CSAPGLAGGPRNEQFF	TGCAGTGCTCCTGGACTAGCGGGAGGGCCAAGGAATGAGCAGTTCTTC	TRBJ2-1	many	TRBD2	16	TRBV20-1
CSVEAGEDNEQFF	TGCAGCGTTGAGGCAGGGGAGGACAATGAGCAGTTCTTC	TRBJ2-1	few	-	13	TRBV29-1
CASSAGRLSLGTGELFF	TGTGCCAGCAGCGCCGGACGCCTGAGTTTGGGCACCGGGGAGCTGTTTTTT	TRBJ2-2	-	-	17	TRBV9
CSAPPKRTDTQYF	TGCAGTGCTCCCCCTAAACGCACAGATACGCAGTATTTT	TRBJ2-3	many	-	13	TRBV20-1
CSAQMGLAGDEQFF	TGCAGCGCTCAAATGGGACTAGCGGGCGATGAGCAGTTCTTC	TRBJ2-1	few	TRBD2	14	TRBV29-1
CASSSGLPYVDTQYF	TGTGCCAGCAGTTCCGGCCTACCCTACGTAGATACGCAGTATTTT	TRBJ2-3	-	-	15	TRBV6-2/TRBV6-3
CASSEQAGYEQYF	TGTGCCAGCAGCGAGCAAGCAGGGTACGAGCAGTACTTC	TRBJ2-7	few	-	13	TRBV7-3
CSARADSLEGFF	TGCAGTGCTAGAGCTGATAGCTTGGAGGGGTTCTTC	TRBJ2-1	many	-	12	TRBV20-1
CATSDSFRGGNIQYF	TGTGCCACCAGTGATTCATTCCGGGGGGGAAACATTCAGTACTTC	TRBJ2-4	many	TRBD2	15	TRBV24-1
CSVTGEGSWYF	TGCAGCGTTACAGGGGAAGGGTCCTGGTATTTT	TRBJ2-3	few	TRBD1	11	TRBV29-1
CSASRGSRGEQFF	TGCAGTGCTAGTCGAGGGAGTCGGGGTGAGCAGTTCTTC	TRBJ2-1	few	-	13	TRBV20-1
CSARPVPGLAGGIYNEQFF	TGCAGTGCTAGACCAGTCCCGGGACTAGCGGGAGGGATCTACAATGAGCAGTTCTTC	TRBJ2-1	-	TRBD2	19	TRBV20-1
CAGTSGSNEQFF	TGTGCCGGGACTAGCGGGAGCAATGAGCAGTTCTTC	TRBJ2-1	few	TRBD2	12	TRBV30